A single sample gave rise to the 29 T cell receptor beta chains below, sequenced in a study of blood T cell repertoires in COVID-19. This table comes from immunoSEQ multiplex PCR, and its TCRdb copy is limited to in-frame clones, with some not included. Of some 180,000 clones in the sample, almost 90% were seen once. Sequencing was performed on peripheral blood. Source of these receptors: a man in his fifties with acute or convalescent COVID-19.

The chain employs TRBV28 and TRBJ2-3, with TRBD2 matching 11 bases. The germline CDR1 and CDR2 sequences are MDHEN and SYDVKM. CDR3 size: 16 residues. V dropped 6 bases and J dropped 5; count of bases not matched to a gene: 10. The DNA of the CDR3 is TGTGCCAGCAGAAAACTAGCGGGAGTGATCCAAGATACGCAGTATTTT. Amino acid sequence: CASRKLAGVIQDTQYF.

This clone has only one observation. The chain has TRBV19 and TRBJ2-1; the D gene is possibly TRBD1 (6 bases). Germline V gene sequence: CDR1 LNHDA, CDR2 SQIVND (reference sequence). V was shortened by 6 bases and J by 8 bases, with 17 bases between the two germline ends. The CDR3 has 14 residues. The CDR3 DNA follows: TGTGCCAGTAGATCGGCAGGGGTCTTCCATGAGCAGTTCTTC. This gives the protein CASRSAGVFHEQFF.

This clone was picked up a small number of times. Here the CDR3 reads CASSLQGQSYEQYF. CDR3 coding DNA: TGTGCCAGCAGCTTACAGGGACAGAGTTACGAGCAGTACTTC. The chain uses TRBV7-9 and TRBJ2-7; 7 nucleotides align to TRBD1. Losses at the gene ends were 2 bases for V and 4 bases for J; bases not matched to a gene: 5. The CDR3 length is 14 residues. Germline V CDR1 and CDR2: SEHNR, FQNEAQ (reference sequence). The full variable domain, with the rest looked up from reference TRBV7-9 and TRBJ2-7, is DTGVSQNPRHKITKRGQNVTFRCDPISEHNRLYWYRQTLGQGPEFLTYFQNEAQLEKSRLLSDRFSAERPKGSFSTLEIQRTEQGDSAMYLCASSLQGQSYEQYFGPGTRLTVT.

V and J are TRBV2 and TRBJ2-7, with D maybe TRBD1 (5 bases). The CDR3 has 15 residues. V was shortened by 6 bases and J by 4 bases, with 19 bases between the two germline ends. Germline CDR1 SNHLY, CDR2 FYNNEI. As DNA, the CDR3 is TGTGCCAGCAGGATGGACACCTTTCCCCTATACGAGCAGTACGTC. Residues: CASRMDTFPLYEQYV.

The chain uses TRBV6-2 or TRBV6-3 and TRBJ1-1; unclear D gene. Germline V CDR1 and CDR2: MNHEY, SVGEGT. V shed 3 bases and J shed 3 bases, with 8 bases lying between them. The CDR3 covers 13 residues. The CDR3 loop is CASSYIGDTEAFF. CDR3 coding DNA: TGTGCCAGCAGTTATATCGGGGACACTGAAGCTTTCTTT.

V and J are TRBV3-1 (or the pseudogene TRBV3-2) and TRBJ2-7; 8 positions agree with TRBD1. After removal of 1 base from V and 9 bases from J, the junction contained 5 bases not matched to a gene. The germline V gene has CDR1 LGHDT and CDR2 YNNKEL (reference sequence). There are 13 residues in the CDR3. The CDR3 loop is CASSQGQGTGQYF. CDR3 bases: TGTGCCAGCAGCCAAGGACAGGGGACCGGGCAGTACTTC.

This chain links TRBV7-2 with TRBJ2-1; the match to TRBD2 covers 8 bases. V lost 4 bases to trimming and J lost 5 bases; unmatched junction nucleotides: 7. Germline V gene data show CDR1 as SGHTA and CDR2 as FQGNSA. This CDR3 has 15 amino acids. CDR3 amino acids: CASSSQRGPNNEQFF. The CDR3 region has the DNA TGTGCCAGCAGCTCTCAGCGGGGGCCCAACAATGAGCAGTTCTTC.

The chain employs TRBV19 and TRBJ1-3; D gene uncertain. This CDR3 has 14 residues. CDR1 is LNHDA and CDR2 is SQIVND in the germline V gene (reference sequence). V was shortened by 7 bases and J by 0 bases, with 10 bases between the two germline ends. The CDR3 DNA follows: TGTGCCAGTAACGCGGGCAGCTCTGGAAACACCATATATTTT. Residues: CASNAGSSGNTIYF.

Turning to this clone: One end of the junction does not line up with germline, which may come from a read error. The genes are TRBV6-5 and TRBJ1-4; unclear D gene. Germline assignment: CDR1 MNHEY and CDR2 SVGAGI. The CDR3 is 14 amino acids. This CDR3 is CASSYSTTNEKLFF. For the CDR3, the DNA is TGTGCCAGCAGTTACTCGACAACAAATGAAAAACTGTTTTTT.

The chain links TRBV7-7 to TRBJ2-1, with TRBD1 as a possible D gene (5 bases). Germline lookup yields CDR1 SSHAT and CDR2 FNYEAQ (reference sequence). The CDR3 contains 13 residues. V lost 5 bases, J lost 4 bases, and 9 bases lay in between. For the CDR3, the DNA is TGTGCCAGCAGCCCAGACAGATACAATGAGCAGTTCTTC. This codes for CASSPDRYNEQFF. The variable domain in full, with the rest retrieved from reference TRBV7-7 and TRBJ2-1, is GAGVSQSPRYKVTKRGQDVTLRCDPISSHATLYWYQQALGQGPEFLTYFNYEAQPDKSGLPSDRFSAERPEGSISTLTIQRTEQRDSAMYRCASSPDRYNEQFFGPGTRLTVL.

The V gene is TRBV6-6, the J gene TRBJ1-2; D unresolved. Trimming removed 7 bases at V and 0 bases at J, with 9 bases between. CDR1 is MNHNY and CDR2 is SVGAGI in the germline V gene (reference sequence). The CDR3 spans 13 residues. CDR3 protein: CASTWEANYGYTF. The CDR3 nucleotides read TGTGCCAGCACCTGGGAGGCTAACTATGGCTACACCTTC.

The chain uses TRBV13 and TRBJ1-2; D uncertain. Trimming stripped 2 bases from V and 4 bases from J, with 14 bases between. The CDR3 runs to 15 residues. Germline values: CDR1 PRHDT, CDR2 FYEKMQ (reference sequence). In DNA, the CDR3 is TGTGCCAGCAGCTTATGGGGAGTTGATTTCTATGGCTACACCTTC. Its translation is CASSLWGVDFYGYTF. Full variable domain (missing parts from reference TRBV13 and TRBJ1-2): AAGVIQSPRHLIKEKRETATLKCYPIPRHDTVYWYQQGPGQDPQFLISFYEKMQSDKGSIPDRFSAQQFSDYHSELNMSSLELGDSALYFCASSLWGVDFYGYTFGSGTRLTVV.

The chain carries TRBV10-3 and TRBJ2-2; 8 nucleotides align to TRBD2. V lost 2 bases to trimming and J lost 5 bases; unmatched junction nucleotides: 7. The CDR3 has 16 residues. The germline V gene has CDR1 ENHRY and CDR2 SYGVKD. DNA of the CDR3: TGTGCCATCAGTGAGCGGAGACTAGCGCGGACCGGGGAGCTGTTTTTT. Translation: CAISERRLARTGELFF.

This chain joins TRBV11-2 and TRBJ2-7, with TRBD1 matching 8 bases. Germline V lookup: CDR1 SGHAT, CDR2 FQNNGV. J gave up 7 bases and V 5 bases, and 10 bases lay outside the gene matches. The CDR3 has 14 residues. This chain's CDR3 is CASSLRDRPGEQYV. The CDR3 bases are TGTGCCAGCAGCCTAAGGGACAGGCCGGGGGAGCAGTACGTC.

J is TRBJ1-4 and V is TRBV3-1 (or the pseudogene TRBV3-2); D call uncertain. V gave up 4 bases and J gave up 8 bases, with 23 bases separating them. Germline V gene sequence: CDR1 LGHDT, CDR2 YNNKEL (reference sequence). The CDR3 has 17 amino acids. DNA of the CDR3: TGTGCCAGCAGCCGCCCGCTTGAGGGCTACGCCAAAGAAAAACTGTTTTTT. This translates into CASSRPLEGYAKEKLFF.

This clone was recorded once. The chain recombines TRBV6-5 with TRBJ2-3, with 11 bases fitting TRBD2. This CDR3 has 15 amino acids. Germline V gene data show CDR1 as MNHEY and CDR2 as SVGAGI. The ends lost 6 bases at V and 1 base at J; junction bases unmatched: 3. In nucleotides, the CDR3 is TGTGCCAGCAGCCCGACTAGCGGGGGCACAGATACGCAGTATTTT. Encoded protein: CASSPTSGGTDTQYF.

This chain connects TRBV27 to TRBJ2-2; 9 nucleotides line up with TRBD1. V gave up 3 bases and J gave up 7 bases; unmatched junction bases: 6. The CDR3 extends over 15 amino acids. Germline assignment: CDR1 MNHEY and CDR2 SMNVEV (reference sequence). The CDR3 protein is CASSFWTGDDGELFF. Here the CDR3 DNA reads TGTGCCAGCAGTTTTTGGACAGGGGATGACGGGGAGCTGTTTTTT.

The rearrangement joins TRBV25-1 to TRBJ1-4, with unresolved D. V lost 4 bases, J lost 8 bases, and 11 bases lay in between. Germline lookup yields CDR1 MGHDK and CDR2 SYGVNS. This CDR3 comprises 13 residues. CDR3 DNA: TGTGCCAGCAGTGTCAGGTTCGGAGAAAAACTGTTTTTT. It yields the protein CASSVRFGEKLFF.

This clone was detected only once. One end of the junction varies from germline; a read error may be responsible. This CDR3 reads CASSQGHTDTQYF. CDR3 DNA: TGTGCTAGCAGCCAGGGGCATACAGATACGCAGTATTTT. The rearrangement joins TRBV7-7 to TRBJ2-3, with D perhaps matching TRBD1 (6 bases). CDR1 SSHAT and CDR2 FNYEAQ come from the germline V gene (reference sequence). This CDR3 is built from 13 residues.

This clone was detected once. The rearrangement links TRBV25-1 to TRBJ1-4; D ambiguous. V lost 3 bases and J lost 5, with 10 bases in between. The CDR3 consists of 14 residues. Germline V CDR1 and CDR2: MGHDK, SYGVNS. The CDR3 loop reads CASSDSVKNEKLFF. The CDR3 DNA follows: TGTGCCAGCAGTGACTCAGTGAAGAATGAAAAACTGTTTTTT.

This chain uses TRBV6-6 with TRBJ1-4; no reliable D call. The CDR3 totals 13 residues. The germline V gene has CDR1 MNHNY and CDR2 SVGAGI (reference sequence). V was pared by 8 bases and J by 7 bases, with 14 bases between. DNA for the CDR3: TGTGCCAGCCGTGGGGAGGGAGGTGAAAAACTGTTTTTT. It encodes CASRGEGGEKLFF.

The V gene is TRBV6-5, the J gene TRBJ1-1; D uncertain. Germline CDR1 is MNHEY and CDR2 is SVGAGI. V lost 3 bases to trimming and J lost 1 base, with 12 bases between them. CDR3 length: 15 amino acids. This CDR3 reads CASSYLSRGNTEAFF. The CDR3 DNA reads as TGTGCCAGCAGTTATCTGTCGCGTGGGAACACTGAAGCTTTCTTT.

The chain links TRBV28 to TRBJ1-6, with D tentatively TRBD1 (5 bases). The germline V and J ends were trimmed by 4 bases and 8 bases, with 27 bases remaining between them. This CDR3 has 19 residues. The germline V gene has CDR1 MDHEN and CDR2 SYDVKM. The CDR3 DNA reads as TGTGCCAGCAGTTCATACGGGGGGAATGAAGAAGGTCAGTATTCACCCCTCCACTTT. The encoded protein is CASSSYGGNEEGQYSPLHF.

This chain uses TRBV20-1 with TRBJ1-2; 7 nucleotides match TRBD1. Trimming cost V 6 bases and J 7 bases; bases outside gene matches: 5. This CDR3 is built from 11 residues. Germline values: CDR1 DFQATT, CDR2 SNEGSKA (reference sequence). CDR3 in DNA: TGCAGTGCCGTTACAGGGGTTGGCTACACCTTC. Translated, it gives CSAVTGVGYTF.

The chain combines TRBV7-9 with TRBJ1-4; TRBD1 might be the D (6 bases). The CDR3 length is 14 residues. Germline V gene lookup returns CDR1 SEHNR and CDR2 FQNEAQ (reference sequence). Between the trimmed V and J ends, which lost 5 bases and 5 bases, there was a span of 12 bases. CDR3 protein: CASSPGVANEKLFF. The CDR3 DNA follows: TGTGCCAGCAGCCCAGGGGTAGCGAATGAAAAACTGTTTTTT.

The chain employs TRBV25-1 and TRBJ2-5; D gene unclear. Germline CDR1 MGHDK, CDR2 SYGVNS. This CDR3 contains 12 residues. Trimming stripped 7 bases from V and 4 bases from J, with 10 bases between. CDR3 DNA sequence: TGTGCCAGCATGCCCGGCGGAGAGACCCAGTACTTC. This encodes CASMPGGETQYF.

V and J are TRBV19 and TRBJ1-5, with D perhaps TRBD1 (6 bases). The CDR3 length is 12 residues. Between the trimmed V and J ends, which lost 6 bases and 6 bases, there was a span of 9 bases. Per germline, CDR1 LNHDA and CDR2 SQIVND (reference sequence). CDR3 amino acids: CASSQGFQPQHF. CDR3 DNA sequence: TGTGCCAGTAGCCAGGGGTTTCAGCCCCAGCATTTT.

This clone was detected only once. This rearrangement joins TRBV7-3 to TRBJ1-2; 8 positions agree with TRBD1. This CDR3 has 13 residues. Germline CDR1 and CDR2: SGHTA and FQGTGA. Trimming cost V 2 bases and J 8 bases; bases outside gene matches: 4. In DNA, the CDR3 is TGTGCCAGCAGCTTAGGCAGGGGGCGCGGCTACACCTTC. Its translation is CASSLGRGRGYTF.

The rearrangement uses TRBV28 and TRBJ2-1, with TRBD2 matching over 9 bases. The germline gives CDR1 MDHEN, CDR2 SYDVKM. The CDR3 runs 16 residues. The V segment lost 1 base and the J segment 0 bases; nucleotides outside the gene matches: 1. CDR3: CASSLYSGGSYNEQFF. In nucleotides, the CDR3 is TGTGCCAGCAGTTTATATAGCGGGGGCTCCTACAATGAGCAGTTCTTC.